The 24 T cell receptor beta chains in this list originate from one sample, sequenced in a study of T-cell reconstitution after alpha-beta-depleted transplantation in children. Preparing the TCRbeta library involved the use of unique molecular identifiers. TCRdb redid the calling of the PCR reads with MiXCR, one entry per CDR3 protein. The sample yields under 850,000 distinct CDR3 sequences, about an eighth seen once. The sequencing here drew on PBMCs, taken before TCRalphabeta/CD19-depleted stem cell transplant. These receptors were collected from a girl aged 2-15 years with congenital amegakaryocytic thrombocytopenia, due to receive a stem cell transplant.

This clonotype was recorded at least ten times. This rearrangement joins TRBV20-1 to TRBJ2-1, with TRBD1 matching 7 bases. J lost 1 base, V lost 5 bases, and 8 bases had no gene match. This CDR3 is built from 15 residues. Germline V gives CDR1 DFQATT, CDR2 SNEGSKA (reference sequence). Here the CDR3 reads CSAARGGGSYNEQFF. For the CDR3, the DNA is TGCAGTGCTGCCCGAGGGGGCGGTTCCTACAATGAGCAGTTCTTC.

This clonotype was seen many times. This chain connects TRBV6-2 or TRBV6-3 to TRBJ2-1; weak D call: TRBD2 (6 bases). Germline CDR1 reads MNHEY; CDR2 reads SVGEGT. The CDR3 is 16 residues long. V lost 6 bases to trimming and J lost 6 bases, with 21 bases between them. CDR3 protein: CASRGLQFSRPNEQFF. The CDR3 DNA reads TGTGCCAGCAGGGGACTTCAGTTCAGTCGTCCCAATGAGCAGTTCTTC.

This clonotype was counted only a few times. This chain uses TRBV5-1 with TRBJ2-3; D is possibly TRBD2 (5 bases). The CDR3 totals 15 residues. Trimming left V 3 bases short and J 0 bases short, with 11 bases between. Germline assignment: CDR1 SGHRS and CDR2 YFSETQ. The CDR3 spells CASSWGEHSTDTQYF. The CDR3 DNA reads TGCGCCAGCAGCTGGGGAGAGCATAGCACAGATACGCAGTATTTT.

This sequence joins TRBV12-3 or TRBV12-4 and TRBJ1-3, with D possibly being TRBD1 (5 bases). The CDR3 runs 14 residues. The V and J ends lost 6 bases and 0 bases respectively, with 9 bases between them. For the CDR3, the DNA is TGTGCCAGCAGCCTGACAGTCTCTGGAAACACCATATATTTT. This sequence encodes CASSLTVSGNTIYF.

The chain combines TRBV20-1 with TRBJ2-7; 7 nucleotides align to TRBD2. V lost 1 base to trimming and J lost 2 bases; unmatched junction nucleotides: 2. This CDR3 region has 13 residues. Germline V CDR1 and CDR2: DFQATT, SNEGSKA (reference sequence). CDR3 sequence reads: CSARAGGTYEQYF. The CDR3 region has the DNA TGCAGTGCTAGAGCGGGAGGAACCTACGAGCAGTACTTC.

This clonotype showed up just a few times. Compared with germline, one end of the junction differs, possibly owing to a read error. The CDR3: CCARDASVTSGRAYNEQFF. The CDR3 region has the DNA TGCTGTGCTAGAGATGCTTCGGTTACGAGCGGGAGGGCCTACAATGAGCAGTTCTTC. V gene TRBV20-1 combines with J gene TRBJ2-1, with 10 bases fitting TRBD2. The CDR3 consists of 19 residues. Germline V lookup: CDR1 DFQATT, CDR2 SNEGSKA (reference sequence).

This clonotype appeared a few times. The chain links TRBV27 to TRBJ2-6; 9 positions agree with TRBD2. Losses at the gene ends were 4 bases for V and 0 bases for J; bases not matched to a gene: 10. Germline V CDR1 and CDR2: MNHEY, SMNVEV (reference sequence). CDR3 size: 19 residues. In DNA form, the CDR3 reads TGTGCCAGCAGTTCCTATAGCGGGAGCGGCACCTCTGGGGCCAACGTCCTGACTTTC. Translation: CASSSYSGSGTSGANVLTF.

In this sample, this clonotype turned up a few times. The genes are TRBV12-3 or TRBV12-4 and TRBJ1-2, with 7 positions matching TRBD1. J gave up 4 bases and V 7 bases, and 12 bases lay outside the gene matches. This CDR3 has 15 residues. CDR3 protein: CASIWDSALPYGYTF. In nucleotides, the CDR3 is TGTGCCAGCATTTGGGACAGCGCTCTCCCCTATGGCTACACCTTC.

In its sample, this clonotype was seen a few times. The V and J genes are TRBV3-1 and TRBJ2-1; 12 bases agree with TRBD2. Germline V gene lookup returns CDR1 LGHDT and CDR2 YNNKEL (reference sequence). V lost 3 bases to trimming and J lost 6 bases; unmatched junction nucleotides: 15. This CDR3 has 19 residues. In DNA form, the CDR3 reads TGTGCCAGCAGCCATATAAAAGGCCAGAGGACTAGCGGGACCAATGAGCAGTTCTTC. It is translated as CASSHIKGQRTSGTNEQFF.

This clonotype was counted at least ten times. The chain couples TRBV20-1 to TRBJ1-5, with 8 bases identical to TRBD1. This CDR3 region has 16 residues. Trimming took 6 bases from V and 1 from J; bases not matched to a gene: 11. Germline-derived CDR1 and CDR2 are DFQATT and SNEGSKA (reference sequence). CDR3 region: CSARNRGWLSNQPQHF. CDR3 sequence (DNA): TGCAGTGCCAGGAACAGGGGGTGGTTGAGCAATCAGCCCCAGCATTTT.

This clonotype has more than one count but fewer than ten. The chain combines TRBV19 with TRBJ1-1, with 7 bases aligning to TRBD1. The V and J ends lost 6 bases and 0 bases, in that order; junction bases with no gene match: 7. From germline, CDR1 is LNHDA and CDR2 SQIVND (reference sequence). This CDR3 comprises 15 residues. The CDR3 spells CASSPRDRLNTEAFF. CDR3 nucleotide sequence: TGTGCCAGTAGCCCCAGGGACAGACTGAACACTGAAGCTTTCTTT.

There are a few counts of this clonotype. This chain uses TRBV5-1 with TRBJ2-7; 7 bases are a match to TRBD1. CDR1 and CDR2 from the germline V gene are SGHRS and YFSETQ. This CDR3 has 13 residues. V trimming: 0 bases; J trimming: 6 bases; junction bases outside the gene matches: 3. The CDR3 sequence is CASSLEPGGEQYF. In DNA form, the CDR3 reads TGCGCCAGCAGCTTGGAACCAGGGGGCGAGCAGTACTTC.

This clonotype was seen repeatedly, ten times or more. V usage is TRBV15 and J usage is TRBJ1-5; D is undetermined. V lost 2 bases and J lost 9, with 11 bases in between. The CDR3 loop spans 13 amino acids. Germline V gene sequence: CDR1 LNHNV, CDR2 YYDKDF (reference sequence). CDR3 DNA: TGTGCCACCAGCAGATCCGTTATCTGGCCCCAGCATTTT. Translation: CATSRSVIWPQHF.

The sample holds many counts of this clonotype. The J gene is TRBJ2-3, the V gene TRBV7-2, with 9 bases fitting TRBD2. The CDR3 length is 17 residues. Germline V lookup: CDR1 SGHTA, CDR2 FQGNSA. V gave up 4 bases and J gave up 2 bases; unmatched junction bases: 10. CDR3: CASSSSFLAGYTDTQYF. The CDR3 nucleotides are TGTGCCAGCAGCTCTTCCTTTCTAGCGGGGTACACAGATACGCAGTATTTT.

The V gene is TRBV7-6, the J gene TRBJ2-1; D not resolved. Germline loops: CDR1 SGHVS, CDR2 FNYEAQ. The germline V and J ends were trimmed by 5 bases and 0 bases, with 17 bases remaining between them. The CDR3 runs to 17 residues. The CDR3 here is CASSHRGVASSYNEQFF. The CDR3 DNA is TGTGCCAGCAGCCATAGAGGAGTGGCGAGCTCCTACAATGAGCAGTTCTTC.

This clonotype has more than one count but fewer than ten. The chain is built from TRBV11-2 and TRBJ2-1, with a possible D match to TRBD2 (5 bases). Germline values: CDR1 SGHAT, CDR2 FQNNGV. Deletions cut 4 bases from V and 4 bases from J, with 17 bases between. The CDR3 spans 16 residues. CDR3 sequence reads: CASSSPGGGEYNEQFF. DNA of the CDR3: TGTGCCAGCAGCTCTCCGGGCGGAGGTGAATACAATGAGCAGTTCTTC.

This clonotype was seen many times. Here the CDR3 reads CASSQVDGRNEQFF. The CDR3 DNA sequence: TGTGCCAGCAGCCAAGTGGACGGGAGAAACGAGCAGTTCTTC. The rearrangement uses TRBV3-1 and TRBJ2-1, with TRBD2 as a possible D gene (6 bases). There are 14 residues in the CDR3. Germline CDR1 LGHDT, CDR2 YNNKEL (reference sequence). V lost 1 base, J lost 10 bases, and 14 bases lay in between.

The chain has TRBV3-1 and TRBJ2-7, with D possibly being TRBD2 (5 bases). Trimming took 6 bases from V and 5 from J, leaving 17 bases between them. CDR3 size: 14 residues. Looked up from germline, CDR1 is LGHDT and CDR2 is YNNKEL (reference sequence). Here the CDR3 DNA reads TGTGCCAGCAGGCTAACCCAAACTAGTGACGAGCAGTACTTC. Translation: CASRLTQTSDEQYF.

This clonotype was seen only a few times. V and J are TRBV6-5 and TRBJ2-5; D possibly corresponds to TRBD2 (5 bases). Germline V CDR1 and CDR2: MNHEY, SVGAGI. Deletions cut 5 bases from V and 5 bases from J, with 21 bases between. The CDR3 runs 16 residues. The CDR3 reads CASSLLRAQGGETQYF. The CDR3 region has the DNA TGTGCCAGCAGTCTACTAAGGGCCCAAGGAGGCGAGACCCAGTACTTC.

The gene calls are TRBV5-1 and TRBJ2-3, with D unclear. Germline CDR1 and CDR2: SGHRS and YFSETQ. V shed 0 bases and J shed 2 bases, with 10 bases lying between them. There are 15 residues in the CDR3. The CDR3 bases are TGCGCCAGCAGCTTGGGCCGGCGAATCACAGATACGCAGTATTTT. This encodes CASSLGRRITDTQYF.

The chain uses TRBV6-5 and TRBJ2-7, with TRBD1 matching over 7 bases. V lost 2 bases and J lost 3; bases outside the gene matches: 10. CDR1 and CDR2 (germline): MNHEY, SVGAGI. The length of the CDR3 is 16 residues. CDR3 loop: CASSYPRVGGYYEQYF. The DNA of the CDR3 is TGTGCCAGCAGTTACCCGAGGGTAGGGGGCTACTACGAGCAGTACTTC.

This clonotype appeared a few times. V and J are TRBV20-1 and TRBJ2-3; 9 bases line up with TRBD2. The germline gives CDR1 DFQATT, CDR2 SNEGSKA (reference sequence). This CDR3 is 15 amino acids long. The ends lost 6 bases at V and 4 bases at J; junction bases unmatched: 11. The CDR3 DNA follows: TGCAGTGCGCAACTTAGCGGGAGTCGCGCAGATACGCAGTATTTT. Protein product: CSAQLSGSRADTQYF.

This clonotype was observed at least ten times. V and J are TRBV5-1 and TRBJ2-6, with D unresolved. The CDR3 has 14 amino acids. V lost 1 base, J lost 7 bases, and 9 bases lay in between. Germline V gene lookup returns CDR1 SGHRS and CDR2 YFSETQ. The CDR3 DNA is TGCGCCAGCAGCTTGCTACCGGTAGCCAACGTCCTGACTTTC. This encodes CASSLLPVANVLTF.

The CDR3 nucleotides are TGCGCCAGCAGCCAAATGGTTACAGATACGCAGTATTTT. This encodes CASSQMVTDTQYF. V and J are TRBV4-1 and TRBJ2-3; D unresolved. The germline gives CDR1 MGHRA, CDR2 YSYEKL. V lost 2 bases and J 3 bases, leaving 6 bases between the germline ends. The CDR3 spans 13 residues.